A selection of T cell receptor beta chains follows, all from one sample in a study of T cell responses to AZD1222 COVID-19 vaccine. TCRdb's table, derived via immunoSEQ multiplex PCR, lists solely in-frame clones and lacks some. The table includes 100,000 to 150,000 clones, around 85% detected once. This sample comprised peripheral blood, obtained 28 days after the second AZD1222 dose. The source of these receptors is an adult who received the AZD1222 COVID-19 vaccine. The CDR3 runs from the conserved cysteine through the conserved F or W. The order of the fields is CDR3 protein, V gene, clone size. Not all rows give a size; the values are once, few, many and, for expanded clones, a class.

CASSLDRAYNSPLHF,TRBV7-2,-
CASSYGPGQQNTEAFF,TRBV6-2/TRBV6-3,-
CATSDPIRFTDTQYF,TRBV24-1,once
CASRQNINTEAFF,TRBV6-5,-
CASQEDRGINEQFF,TRBV19,-
CASSATGGVGTDTQYF,TRBV11-2,-
CASSEYRVYNSPLHF,TRBV25-1,-
CASSPGGGTNEKLFF,TRBV2,-
CASSVAWTGREQYF,TRBV9,-
CASSWDRGNTIYF,TRBV5-4,-
CASSIDRGYGYTF,TRBV19,-
CASSSPSQGDFYYGYTF,TRBV28,-
CASSLGGHGGLETQYF,TRBV7-9,-
CASSYTGAGETQYF,TRBV6-5,-
CASSLYGGPYEQYF,TRBV7-3,-
CAWSLGSGGAGETQYF,TRBV30,-
CASSSTSGGAQETQYF,TRBV7-9,-
CATSRQVSTNEKLFF,TRBV15,-
CASSFKGNTEAFF,TRBV7-2,-
CASMTRSPRGELFF,TRBV25-1,-
CASSSRGYQETQYF,TRBV27,-
CASRGISGANVLTF,TRBV5-1,few
CASSEAQGRGSGYTF,TRBV6-1,-